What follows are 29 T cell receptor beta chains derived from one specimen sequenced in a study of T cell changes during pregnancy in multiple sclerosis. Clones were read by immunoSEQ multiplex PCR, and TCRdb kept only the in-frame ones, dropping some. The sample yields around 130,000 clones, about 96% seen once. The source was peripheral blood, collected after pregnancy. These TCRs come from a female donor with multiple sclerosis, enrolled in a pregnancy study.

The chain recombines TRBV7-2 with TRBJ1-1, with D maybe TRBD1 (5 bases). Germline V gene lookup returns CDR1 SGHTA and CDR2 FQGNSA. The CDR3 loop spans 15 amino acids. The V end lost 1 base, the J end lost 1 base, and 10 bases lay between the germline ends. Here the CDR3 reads CASSLETARNTEAFF. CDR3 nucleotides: TGTGCCAGCAGCTTAGAGACAGCGAGGAACACTGAAGCTTTCTTT.

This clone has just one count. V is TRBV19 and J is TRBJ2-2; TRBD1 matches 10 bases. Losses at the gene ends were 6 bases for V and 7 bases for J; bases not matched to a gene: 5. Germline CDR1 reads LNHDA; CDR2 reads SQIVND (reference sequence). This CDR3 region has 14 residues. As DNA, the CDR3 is TGTGCCAGTAGGGGGACAGGGGAACTCGGGGAGCTGTTTTTT. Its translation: CASRGTGELGELFF.

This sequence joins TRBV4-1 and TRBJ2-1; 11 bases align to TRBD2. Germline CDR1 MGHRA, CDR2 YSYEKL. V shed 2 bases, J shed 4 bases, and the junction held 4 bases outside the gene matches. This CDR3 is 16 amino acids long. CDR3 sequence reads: CASSQPGLAEYNEQFF. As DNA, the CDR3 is TGCGCCAGCAGCCAACCGGGACTAGCGGAATACAATGAGCAGTTCTTC.

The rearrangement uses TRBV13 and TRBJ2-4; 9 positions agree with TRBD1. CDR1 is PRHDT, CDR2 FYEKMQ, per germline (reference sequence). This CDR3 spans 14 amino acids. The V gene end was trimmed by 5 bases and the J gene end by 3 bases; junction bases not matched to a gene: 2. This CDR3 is CASSLDRGKNIQYF. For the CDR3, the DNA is TGTGCCAGCAGCCTGGACAGGGGCAAAAACATTCAGTACTTC.

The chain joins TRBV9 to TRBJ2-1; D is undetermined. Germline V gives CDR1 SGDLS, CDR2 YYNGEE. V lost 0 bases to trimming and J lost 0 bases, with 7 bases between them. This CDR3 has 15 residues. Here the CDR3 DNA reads TGTGCCAGCAGCGTAGGTTCGAGCTCCTACAATGAGCAGTTCTTC. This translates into CASSVGSSSYNEQFF. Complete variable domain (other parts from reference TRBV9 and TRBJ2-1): DSGVTQTPKHLITATGQRVTLRCSPRSGDLSVYWYQQSLDQGLQFLIQYYNGEERAKGNILERFSAQQFPDLHSELNLSSLELGDSALYFCASSVGSSSYNEQFFGPGTRLTVL.

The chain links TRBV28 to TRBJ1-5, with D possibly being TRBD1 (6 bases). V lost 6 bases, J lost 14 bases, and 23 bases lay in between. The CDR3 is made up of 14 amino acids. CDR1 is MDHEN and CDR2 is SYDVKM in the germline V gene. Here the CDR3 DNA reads TGTGCCAGCAGCCACGACAGGCCCCAATCAGTGGAGCATTTT. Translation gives CASSHDRPQSVEHF.

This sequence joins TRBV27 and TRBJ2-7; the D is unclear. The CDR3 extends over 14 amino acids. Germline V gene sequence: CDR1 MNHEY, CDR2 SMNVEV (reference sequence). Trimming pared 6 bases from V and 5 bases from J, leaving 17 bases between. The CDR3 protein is CASSLGLRPNEQYF. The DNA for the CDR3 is TGTGCCAGCAGCCTGGGCCTCCGCCCCAACGAGCAGTACTTC.

The chain's CDR3 is CSVRGLAGSDTQYF. As DNA, the CDR3 is TGCAGCGTCCGCGGACTAGCGGGATCTGATACGCAGTATTTT. This rearrangement joins TRBV29-1 to TRBJ2-3; 12 nucleotides agree with TRBD2. With 6 bases clipped from V and 6 bases from J, the junction kept 7 bases outside the gene matches. Germline V gene data show CDR1 as SQVTM and CDR2 as ANQGSEA. The CDR3 sequence is 14 residues long.

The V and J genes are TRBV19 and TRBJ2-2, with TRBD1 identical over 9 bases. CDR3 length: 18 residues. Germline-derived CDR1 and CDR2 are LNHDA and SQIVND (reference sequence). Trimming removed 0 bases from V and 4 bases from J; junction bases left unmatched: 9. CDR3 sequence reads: CASSIDRGQGGTTGELFF. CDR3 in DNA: TGTGCCAGTAGTATAGACCGGGGACAGGGAGGTACCACCGGGGAGCTGTTTTTT.

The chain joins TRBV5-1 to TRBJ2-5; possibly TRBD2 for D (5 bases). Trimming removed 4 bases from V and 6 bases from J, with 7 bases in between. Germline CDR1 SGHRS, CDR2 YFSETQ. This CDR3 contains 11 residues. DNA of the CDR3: TGCGCCAGCAGCGAGGGAAAGACCCAGTACTTC. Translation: CASSEGKTQYF. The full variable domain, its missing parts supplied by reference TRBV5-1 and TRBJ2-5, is KAGVTQTPRYLIKTRGQQVTLSCSPISGHRSVSWYQQTPGQGLQFLFEYFSETQRNKGNFPGRFSGRQFSNSRSEMNVSTLELGDSALYLCASSEGKTQYFGPGTRLLVL.

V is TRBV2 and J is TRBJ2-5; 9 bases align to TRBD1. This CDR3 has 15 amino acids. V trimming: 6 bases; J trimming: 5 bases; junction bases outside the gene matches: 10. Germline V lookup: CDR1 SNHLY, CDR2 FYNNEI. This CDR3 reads CASSNPGTGLETQYF. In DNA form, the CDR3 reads TGTGCCAGCAGCAACCCCGGGACAGGGTTGGAGACCCAGTACTTC. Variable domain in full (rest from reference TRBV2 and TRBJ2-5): EPEVTQTPSHQVTQMGQEVILRCVPISNHLYFYWYRQILGQKVEFLVSFYNNEISEKSEIFDDQFSVERPDGSNFTLKIRSTKLEDSAMYFCASSNPGTGLETQYFGPGTRLLVL.

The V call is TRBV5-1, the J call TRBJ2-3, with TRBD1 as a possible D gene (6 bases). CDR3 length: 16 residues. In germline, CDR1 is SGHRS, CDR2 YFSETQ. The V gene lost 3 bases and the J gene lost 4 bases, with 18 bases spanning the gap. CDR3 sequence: CASSSGQYSLADTQYF. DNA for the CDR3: TGCGCCAGCAGCTCCGGACAGTACTCCCTCGCAGATACGCAGTATTTT.

CDR3 nucleotides: TGTGCCAGTACCGCGACAGGGCAAGATACGCAGTATTTT. Protein product: CASTATGQDTQYF. The chain recombines TRBV19 with TRBJ2-3; 7 bases are shared with TRBD1. Germline V gives CDR1 LNHDA, CDR2 SQIVND (reference sequence). This CDR3 is 13 amino acids long. V lost 7 bases to trimming and J lost 5 bases; unmatched junction nucleotides: 6. The whole variable domain, filled in from reference TRBV19 and TRBJ2-3, reads DGGITQSPKYLFRKEGQNVTLSCEQNLNHDAMYWYRQDPGQGLRLIYYSQIVNDFQKGDIAEGYSVSREKKESFPLTVTSAQKNPTAFYLCASTATGQDTQYFGPGTRLTVL.

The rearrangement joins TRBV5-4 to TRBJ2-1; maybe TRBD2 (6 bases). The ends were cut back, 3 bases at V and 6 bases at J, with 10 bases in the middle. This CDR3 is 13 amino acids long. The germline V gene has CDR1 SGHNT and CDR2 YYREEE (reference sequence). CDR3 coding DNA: TGTGCCAGCAGCTACGGGACTCCCAATGAGCAGTTCTTC. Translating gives CASSYGTPNEQFF.

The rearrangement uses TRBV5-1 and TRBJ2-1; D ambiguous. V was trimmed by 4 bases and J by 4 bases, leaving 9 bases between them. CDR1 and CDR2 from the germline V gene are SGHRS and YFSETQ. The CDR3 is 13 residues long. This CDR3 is CASSRDSYNEQFF. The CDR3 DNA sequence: TGCGCCAGCAGCCGTGACTCGTACAATGAGCAGTTCTTC.

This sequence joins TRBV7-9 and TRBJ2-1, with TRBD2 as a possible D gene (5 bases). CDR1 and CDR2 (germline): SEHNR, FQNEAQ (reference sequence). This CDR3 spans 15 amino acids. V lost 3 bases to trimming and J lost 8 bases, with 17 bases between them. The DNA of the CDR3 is TGTGCCAGCAGCTTTGCTAGAAATGGAGGTCATGAGCAGTTCTTC. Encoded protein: CASSFARNGGHEQFF.

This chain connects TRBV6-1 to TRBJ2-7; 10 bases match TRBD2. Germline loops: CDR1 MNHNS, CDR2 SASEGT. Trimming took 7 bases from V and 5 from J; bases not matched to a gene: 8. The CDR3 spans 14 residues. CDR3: CASKLAGATHEQYF. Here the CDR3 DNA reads TGTGCCAGCAAGCTAGCGGGAGCGACCCACGAGCAGTACTTC.

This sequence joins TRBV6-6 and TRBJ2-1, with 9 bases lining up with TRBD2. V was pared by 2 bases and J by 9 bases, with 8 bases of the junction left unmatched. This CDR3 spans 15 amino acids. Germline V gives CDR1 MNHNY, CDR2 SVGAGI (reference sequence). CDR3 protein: CASSYLRGRALEQFF. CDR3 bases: TGTGCCAGCAGTTACCTACGCGGGAGGGCCCTTGAGCAGTTCTTC.

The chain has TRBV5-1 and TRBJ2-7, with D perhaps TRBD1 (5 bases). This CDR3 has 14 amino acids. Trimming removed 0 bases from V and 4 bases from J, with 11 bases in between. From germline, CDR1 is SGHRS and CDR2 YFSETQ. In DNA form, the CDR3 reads TGCGCCAGCAGCTTGGAGGGGATGGTATACGAGCAGTACTTC. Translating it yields CASSLEGMVYEQYF. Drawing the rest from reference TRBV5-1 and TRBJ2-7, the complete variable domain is KAGVTQTPRYLIKTRGQQVTLSCSPISGHRSVSWYQQTPGQGLQFLFEYFSETQRNKGNFPGRFSGRQFSNSRSEMNVSTLELGDSALYLCASSLEGMVYEQYFGPGTRLTVT.

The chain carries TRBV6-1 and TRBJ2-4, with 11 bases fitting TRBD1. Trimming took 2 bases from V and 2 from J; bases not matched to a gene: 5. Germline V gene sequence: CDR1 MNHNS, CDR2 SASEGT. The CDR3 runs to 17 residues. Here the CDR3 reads CASSERTGGLSKNIQYF. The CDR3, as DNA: TGTGCCAGCAGTGAAAGGACAGGGGGCCTTTCCAAAAACATTCAGTACTTC.

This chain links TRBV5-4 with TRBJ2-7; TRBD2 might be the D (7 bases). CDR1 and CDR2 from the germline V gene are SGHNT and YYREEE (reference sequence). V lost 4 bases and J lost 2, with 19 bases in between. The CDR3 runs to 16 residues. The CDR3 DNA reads TGTGCCAGCAGCCGAGGGGGGGCCGGGTCTCCCTACGAGCAGTACTTC. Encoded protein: CASSRGGAGSPYEQYF.

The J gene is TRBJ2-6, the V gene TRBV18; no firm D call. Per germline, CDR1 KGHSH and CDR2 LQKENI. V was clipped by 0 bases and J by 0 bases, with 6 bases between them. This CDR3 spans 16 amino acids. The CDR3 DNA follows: TGTGCCAGCTCACCACCGTTCAGCTCTGGGGCCAACGTCCTGACTTTC. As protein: CASSPPFSSGANVLTF.

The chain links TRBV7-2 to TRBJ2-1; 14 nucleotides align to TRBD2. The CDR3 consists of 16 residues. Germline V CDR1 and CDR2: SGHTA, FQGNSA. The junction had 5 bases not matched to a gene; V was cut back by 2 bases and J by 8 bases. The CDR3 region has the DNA TGTGCCAGCAGCTTAATCGGGACTAGCGGGAGAGATGAGCAGTTCTTC. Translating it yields CASSLIGTSGRDEQFF.

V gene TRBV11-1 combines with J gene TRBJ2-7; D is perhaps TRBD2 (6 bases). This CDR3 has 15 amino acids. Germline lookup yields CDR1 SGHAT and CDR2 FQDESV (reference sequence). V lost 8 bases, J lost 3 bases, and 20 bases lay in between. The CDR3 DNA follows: TGTGCCAGCTCACCCACCCTACTAGCCAGCTACGAGCAGTACTTC. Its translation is CASSPTLLASYEQYF.

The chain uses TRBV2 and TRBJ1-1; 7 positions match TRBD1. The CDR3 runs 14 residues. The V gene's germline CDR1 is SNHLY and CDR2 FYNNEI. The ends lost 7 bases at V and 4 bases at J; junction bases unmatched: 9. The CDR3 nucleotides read TGTGCCAGCAACCCGACAGGGCGGGTCACTGAAGCTTTCTTT. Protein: CASNPTGRVTEAFF.

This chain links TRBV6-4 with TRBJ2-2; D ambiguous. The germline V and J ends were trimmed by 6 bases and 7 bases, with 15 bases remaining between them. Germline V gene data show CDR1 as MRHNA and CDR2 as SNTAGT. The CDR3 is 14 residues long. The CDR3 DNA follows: TGTGCCAGCAGCTACCAACCCGCGGTCGGGGAGCTGTTTTTT. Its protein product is CASSYQPAVGELFF.

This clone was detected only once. The CDR3 bases are TGTGCCAGCAGTTCCCCTCGAGGGCCCCTAGAAAAACTGTTTTTT. Its protein is CASSSPRGPLEKLFF. This chain uses TRBV28 with TRBJ1-4, with D unresolved. This CDR3 spans 15 amino acids. V was pared by 4 bases and J by 8 bases, with 17 bases between. The germline gives CDR1 MDHEN, CDR2 SYDVKM.

CDR3 coding DNA: TGTGCCAGCAGTGGGGGGGTCTATGGCTACACCTTC. It specifies CASSGGVYGYTF. This rearrangement joins TRBV25-1 to TRBJ1-2; tentative D call: TRBD1 (5 bases). CDR3 size: 12 residues. Trimming took 4 bases from V and 4 from J, leaving 7 bases between them. The V gene's germline CDR1 is MGHDK and CDR2 SYGVNS.

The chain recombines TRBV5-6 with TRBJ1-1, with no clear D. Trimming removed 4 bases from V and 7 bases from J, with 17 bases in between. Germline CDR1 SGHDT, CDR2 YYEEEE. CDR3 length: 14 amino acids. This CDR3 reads CASSTTVGVGEAFF. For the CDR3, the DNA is TGTGCCAGCAGCACGACCGTCGGGGTAGGTGAAGCTTTCTTT.